This TCR beta chain was sequenced for a study of blood T cell repertoires in COVID-19. CDR3 length: 16 residues. CDR1 and CDR2 (germline): SGHVS, FNYEAQ. Between the trimmed V and J ends, which lost 5 bases and 0 bases, there was a span of 17 bases. One Seattle source followed patients from active infection through their disease course. The assay was immunoSEQ multiplex PCR, and TCRdb's table has in-frame clones only and misses some. The data contain a few hundred thousand clones, 87% of them singletons. The sequence was obtained from a woman in her thirties with COVID-19, enrolled during active disease. The chain uses TRBV7-6 and TRBJ2-7, with D possibly matching TRBD2 (6 bases). Sequencing was performed on peripheral blood. This chain's CDR3 is CASSLVGGIGSYEQYF. The CDR3 DNA follows: TGTGCCAGCAGCCTAGTCGGGGGTATAGGCTCCTACGAGCAGTACTTC.